The 30 T cell receptor beta chains presented below share a single source sample, sequenced in a study of cytomegalovirus exposure and HLA in healthy donors. PCR involved 60 Vbeta and 13 Jbeta primers. Data came from immunoSEQ multiplex PCR; TCRdb stores just in-frame clones and leaves some out. This repertoire shows 150,000 or so clones, around 72% found once; its top ten account for approximately 2.3%. The sequenced sample consisted of PBMCs. The receptors shown here come from a female donor in good health and CMV-seronegative.

The chain employs TRBV7-3 and TRBJ2-2; 9 positions agree with TRBD1. Trimming at V came to 7 bases and at J to 4 bases, leaving 10 bases not matched to a gene. The CDR3 is 16 residues long. The germline V gene has CDR1 SGHTA and CDR2 FQGTGA. CDR3 bases: TGTGCCAGCAACCCGGATGGGACAGGGATCACCGGGGAGCTGTTTTTT. It is translated as CASNPDGTGITGELFF.

V gene TRBV7-2 combines with J gene TRBJ2-1; 11 bases match TRBD2. There are 14 residues in the CDR3. Germline V gene sequence: CDR1 SGHTA, CDR2 FQGNSA. V dropped 8 bases and J dropped 4; count of bases not matched to a gene: 4. CDR3: CASGTSGLYNEQFF. The DNA of the CDR3 is TGTGCCAGCGGGACTAGCGGACTATACAATGAGCAGTTCTTC.

In DNA form, the CDR3 reads TGTGCCAGCAGGTGGGACAGAGCCTTCTATGGCTACACCTTC. Its translation: CASRWDRAFYGYTF. The chain uses TRBV28 and TRBJ1-2; 7 bases fit TRBD1. The CDR3 loop spans 14 amino acids. V lost 6 bases, J lost 4 bases, and 8 bases stayed unmatched. Germline CDR1 is MDHEN and CDR2 is SYDVKM.

This clone was counted a few times. V is TRBV30 and J is TRBJ2-1; the match to TRBD2 covers 13 bases. CDR1 GTSNPN and CDR2 SVGIG come from the germline V gene (reference sequence). This CDR3 spans 16 amino acids. With V trimmed by 5 bases and J by 3 bases, 7 bases remained unmatched. CDR3 amino acids: CAWGSGTSGDYNEQFF. The CDR3 DNA follows: TGTGCCTGGGGCTCCGGGACTAGCGGGGACTACAATGAGCAGTTCTTC.

This clone was recorded once. The gene calls are TRBV19 and TRBJ2-2; D is possibly TRBD2 (5 bases). The CDR3 has 15 amino acids. Trimming shortened V by 10 bases and J by 5 bases, and 20 bases separated the two germline ends. The germline CDR1 and CDR2 sequences are LNHDA and SQIVND (reference sequence). CDR3 nucleotide sequence: TGTGCCACCAAAAGGGCCGCCCCGGGGACCGGGGAGCTGTTTTTT. Translation: CATKRAAPGTGELFF.

The chain is built from TRBV6-1 and TRBJ2-6; D possibly corresponds to TRBD1 (6 bases). The CDR3 sequence is 14 residues long. V was cut by 8 bases and J by 9 bases, with 17 bases left in between. CDR1 MNHNS and CDR2 SASEGT come from the germline V gene. Here the CDR3 reads CASSNLQGVNVLTF. The CDR3 DNA sequence: TGTGCCAGCTCAAACCTACAGGGCGTCAACGTCCTGACTTTC.

The chain uses TRBV18 and TRBJ2-7; 8 bases align to TRBD1. The CDR3 loop spans 14 amino acids. V lost 5 bases, J lost 0 bases, and 3 bases stayed unmatched. Germline values: CDR1 KGHSH, CDR2 LQKENI. This CDR3 is CASSGDRSSYEQYF. CDR3 in DNA: TGTGCCAGCTCAGGGGACAGGAGCTCCTACGAGCAGTACTTC.

The chain recombines TRBV4-1 with TRBJ2-7; 8 bases are a match to TRBD2. This CDR3 is 18 amino acids long. J was trimmed by 0 bases and V by 2 bases; bases with no gene match: 12. CDR1 and CDR2 from the germline V gene are MGHRA and YSYEKL. Here the CDR3 reads CASSQFSGEMALSYEQYF. DNA for the CDR3: TGCGCCAGCAGCCAATTTAGCGGGGAGATGGCCCTCTCCTACGAGCAGTACTTC.

The rearrangement uses TRBV7-2 and TRBJ1-4, with D tentatively TRBD1 (6 bases). V was cut by 3 bases and J by 9 bases, with 23 bases left in between. Germline values: CDR1 SGHTA, CDR2 FQGNSA. The CDR3 totals 17 residues. CDR3 sequence: CASSFLGSDRRPKKLFF. For the CDR3, the DNA is TGTGCCAGCAGCTTTTTAGGGTCCGACAGGCGTCCGAAAAAACTGTTTTTT.

The chain is built from TRBV28 and TRBJ1-4, with TRBD1 as a possible D gene (5 bases). V was shortened by 6 bases and J by 5 bases, with 10 bases between the two germline ends. The CDR3 contains 13 residues. Germline V gives CDR1 MDHEN, CDR2 SYDVKM. In DNA form, the CDR3 reads TGTGCCAGCAGGGGGCCCGAAAATGAAAAACTGTTTTTT. As protein: CASRGPENEKLFF.

The chain couples TRBV7-2 to TRBJ2-2, with 9 positions matching TRBD1. Germline CDR1 SGHTA, CDR2 FQGNSA. The CDR3 has 15 residues. The V segment lost 4 bases and the J segment 4 bases; nucleotides outside the gene matches: 4. Here the CDR3 DNA reads TGTGCCAGCAGCTCGGGACAGGGCGGCACCGGGGAGCTGTTTTTT. Translation gives CASSSGQGGTGELFF.

V usage is TRBV5-1 and J usage is TRBJ2-1; 10 bases agree with TRBD2. V trimming: 0 bases; J trimming: 3 bases; junction bases outside the gene matches: 6. The germline V gene has CDR1 SGHRS and CDR2 YFSETQ. CDR3 length: 17 amino acids. The CDR3 reads CASSLALQREGYNEQFF. The CDR3 bases are TGCGCCAGCAGCTTGGCTTTACAGCGGGAGGGCTACAATGAGCAGTTCTTC.

The sample holds a few counts of this clone. The chain is built from TRBV4-3 and TRBJ2-1; 14 bases are shared with TRBD2. Germline V CDR1 and CDR2: LGHNA, YSLEER. The CDR3 consists of 16 residues. Trimming took 2 bases from V and 7 from J; bases not matched to a gene: 4. CDR3 DNA sequence: TGCGCCAGCAGCCAATGGGGACTAGCGGGAGTGAATGAGCAGTTCTTC. Amino acids: CASSQWGLAGVNEQFF.

This clone occurred once. This chain joins TRBV7-2 and TRBJ2-2, with TRBD2 identical over 11 bases. V was pared by 3 bases and J by 5 bases, with 5 bases of the junction left unmatched. CDR3 length equals 16 residues. Germline loops: CDR1 SGHTA, CDR2 FQGNSA. The CDR3 is CASSFSGGARTGELFF. In nucleotides, the CDR3 is TGTGCCAGCAGCTTTAGCGGGGGGGCTCGTACCGGGGAGCTGTTTTTT.

The chain couples TRBV4-1 to TRBJ1-4; 11 bases are shared with TRBD1. From germline, CDR1 is MGHRA and CDR2 YSYEKL. This CDR3 comprises 17 residues. The V gene end was trimmed by 1 base and the J gene end by 1 base; junction bases not matched to a gene: 2. CDR3 nucleotide sequence: TGCGCCAGCAGCCAAGGGACAGGGGGCTTAACTAATGAAAAACTGTTTTTT. Encoded protein: CASSQGTGGLTNEKLFF.

The gene calls are TRBV4-2 and TRBJ1-2; 10 nucleotides match TRBD1. The CDR3 extends over 15 amino acids. Germline CDR1 LGHNA, CDR2 YNFKEQ. The V and J ends lost 1 base and 6 bases, in that order; junction bases with no gene match: 5. The CDR3 DNA follows: TGTGCCAGCAGCCAAGGGGGACAGGGGATGGATGGCTACACCTTC. Amino acids: CASSQGGQGMDGYTF.

The J gene is TRBJ1-3, the V gene TRBV19; D not resolved. From germline, CDR1 is LNHDA and CDR2 SQIVND (reference sequence). There are 18 residues in the CDR3. V lost 9 bases and J lost 0, with 24 bases in between. The CDR3 DNA sequence: TGTGCCAGGCCCCCGCGGAGGCCAGACAATTACTCTGGAAACACCATATATTTT. Protein product: CARPPRRPDNYSGNTIYF. The whole variable domain, filled in from reference TRBV19 and TRBJ1-3, reads DGGITQSPKYLFRKEGQNVTLSCEQNLNHDAMYWYRQDPGQGLRLIYYSQIVNDFQKGDIAEGYSVSREKKESFPLTVTSAQKNPTAFYLCARPPRRPDNYSGNTIYFGEGSWLTVV.

The rearrangement links TRBV7-2 to TRBJ2-1, with a tentative D call TRBD2 (5 bases). With 2 bases removed from V and 6 bases from J, the gap between germline ends came to 17 bases. Germline CDR1 is SGHTA and CDR2 is FQGNSA. CDR3 length equals 16 residues. In DNA form, the CDR3 reads TGTGCCAGCAGCTTATCCTCCTCGGGGTCCGGCAATGAGCAGTTCTTC. This gives the protein CASSLSSSGSGNEQFF.

V usage is TRBV30 and J usage is TRBJ2-1; 10 nucleotides agree with TRBD1. Germline V gene sequence: CDR1 GTSNPN, CDR2 SVGIG (reference sequence). CDR3 size: 17 residues. V dropped 3 bases and J dropped 7; count of bases not matched to a gene: 15. CDR3: CAWRLKFGTGVGNEQFF. DNA of the CDR3: TGTGCCTGGAGGCTAAAATTCGGGACAGGGGTTGGGAATGAGCAGTTCTTC.

The chain links TRBV2 to TRBJ1-1, with 12 bases lining up with TRBD1. Looked up from germline, CDR1 is SNHLY and CDR2 is FYNNEI. Losses at the gene ends were 3 bases for V and 8 bases for J; bases not matched to a gene: 4. The CDR3 loop spans 14 amino acids. The CDR3 nucleotides read TGTGCCAGCAGTGAGCGGGGACAGGGGGCCGAAGCTTTCTTT. Translated: CASSERGQGAEAFF.

The chain employs TRBV7-9 and TRBJ1-4, with D possibly being TRBD1 (6 bases). This CDR3 is built from 15 residues. Per germline, CDR1 SEHNR and CDR2 FQNEAQ (reference sequence). Trimming removed 5 bases at V and 6 bases at J, with 16 bases between. Written as DNA, the CDR3 is TGTGCCAGCAGCCAGGGTGGACAGAATCATGAAAAACTGTTTTTT. It is translated as CASSQGGQNHEKLFF.

This clone was detected once. The gene calls are TRBV7-2 and TRBJ1-2; possibly TRBD1 for D (5 bases). This CDR3 has 14 amino acids. Germline V gene data show CDR1 as SGHTA and CDR2 as FQGNSA. V was clipped by 3 bases and J by 5 bases, with 13 bases between them. CDR3 coding DNA: TGTGCCAGCAGCTTCCAAGAACGGGGGTATGGCTACACCTTC. Translation: CASSFQERGYGYTF.

V is TRBV7-2 and J is TRBJ1-3; 11 bases map to TRBD1. Germline assignment: CDR1 SGHTA and CDR2 FQGNSA. The CDR3 sequence is 17 residues long. V lost 5 bases and J lost 3; bases outside the gene matches: 9. In nucleotides, the CDR3 is TGTGCCAGCAGCCCCAGACCGGACAGGGGGCTTGGAAACACCATATATTTT. It is translated as CASSPRPDRGLGNTIYF.

The rearrangement links TRBV11-1 to TRBJ2-3; 10 nucleotides align to TRBD2. This CDR3 region has 16 residues. V shed 5 bases and J 2 bases; nucleotides not matched to a gene: 7. Germline V gives CDR1 SGHAT, CDR2 FQDESV (reference sequence). Here the CDR3 reads CASSVRLAGATDTQYF. CDR3 nucleotides: TGTGCCAGCAGCGTCCGGCTAGCGGGGGCCACAGATACGCAGTATTTT.

The rearrangement links TRBV7-9 to TRBJ1-3; 7 nucleotides match TRBD1. Per the germline V gene, CDR1 is SEHNR and CDR2 is FQNEAQ (reference sequence). CDR3 size: 13 residues. After removal of 5 bases from V and 4 bases from J, the junction contained 2 bases not matched to a gene. The CDR3 DNA reads TGTGCCAGCAGCCGGACAGGAGGAAACACCATATATTTT. Translation: CASSRTGGNTIYF.

The chain carries TRBV19 and TRBJ2-7, with D maybe TRBD2 (6 bases). The CDR3 sequence is 13 residues long. V was trimmed by 3 bases and J by 5 bases, leaving 11 bases between them. Germline V gives CDR1 LNHDA, CDR2 SQIVND (reference sequence). CDR3 sequence reads: CASSIGGKDEQYF. For the CDR3, the DNA is TGTGCCAGTAGTATCGGGGGAAAGGACGAGCAGTACTTC.

The genes are TRBV7-9 and TRBJ1-1, with D possibly TRBD1 on 6 matching bases. Germline V CDR1 and CDR2: SEHNR, FQNEAQ (reference sequence). Between the trimmed V and J ends, which lost 5 bases and 0 bases, there was a span of 10 bases. The CDR3 has 14 residues. Written as DNA, the CDR3 is TGTGCCAGCAGCACGACAGGAGTGAACACTGAAGCTTTCTTT. It yields the protein CASSTTGVNTEAFF.

This chain uses TRBV4-1 with TRBJ2-7, with D possibly being TRBD2 (5 bases). Germline V gene sequence: CDR1 MGHRA, CDR2 YSYEKL. Trimming took 1 base from V and 4 from J, leaving 14 bases between them. This CDR3 has 15 residues. The CDR3 DNA follows: TGCGCCAGCAGCCAAGGAGAGGGAGCATGGTACGAGCAGTACTTC. Translated: CASSQGEGAWYEQYF.

The V and J genes are TRBV4-1 and TRBJ2-3, with a tentative D call TRBD2 (6 bases). This CDR3 contains 13 residues. V dropped 1 base and J dropped 5 bases, with 7 bases sitting between them. Germline V CDR1 and CDR2: MGHRA, YSYEKL. The CDR3 bases are TGCGCCAGCAGCCAAGGCGGGGAAGATACGCAGTATTTT. This translates into CASSQGGEDTQYF.

This clone was picked up a small number of times. The gene calls are TRBV18 and TRBJ2-1; 10 bases are a match to TRBD2. Germline lookup yields CDR1 KGHSH and CDR2 LQKENI. This CDR3 is 18 amino acids long. Losses at the gene ends were 3 bases for V and 0 bases for J; bases not matched to a gene: 8. The CDR3 region has the DNA TGTGCCAGCTCACCGGTTGATAGCGGGGGGAGCTCCTACAATGAGCAGTTCTTC. Its protein product is CASSPVDSGGSSYNEQFF.